This T cell receptor (beta chain) was sequenced during a study of identical twins. Germline V gene lookup returns CDR1 SQVTM and CDR2 ANQGSEA. V gave up 4 bases and J gave up 0 bases, with 7 bases separating them. CDR3 size: 13 residues. Each CDR3 protein gets one entry after TCRdb re-called the 5' RACE reads with MiXCR. The data contain some 790,000 distinct CDR3 sequences, 15% to 20% of them singletons. In addition, the sample was reused for a study of T cells expressing NK-cell markers.

This clonotype was obtained from a woman aged 18-29 years in good health. The sample comprised PBMCs. The rearrangement joins TRBV29-1 to TRBJ2-1; unclear D gene. CDR3 DNA: TGCAGCGTTGTTGGGGTCTCCTACAATGAGCAGTTCTTC. Translated: CSVVGVSYNEQFF.